This TCR beta chain is drawn from a study of blood T cells in healthy people across ages. Overall study context: For every two T cells, template switching captured about one barcoded beta molecule. Overall study findings and caveats: Donors of long life had a larger count of naive CD4+ cells and greater diversity than aged donors.

The sample providers were healthy Caucasian people from Russia, aged roughly 6 to 95. As regards this clonotype: Its antigen remains unidentified.

Alongside a J-beta primer mix, a sample-barcoded 5' primer served in a second PCR lasting about 7 to 11 cycles. Each cDNA molecule was tagged by a template-switch adaptor with 12 random nucleotides. TCRdb processed the 5' RACE reads anew with MiXCR; each CDR3 protein has one entry. The repertoire holds approximately 360,000 distinct CDR3 sequences, about 49% seen once, with approximately 51% in the top ten. CDR1 and CDR2 from the germline V gene are DFQATT and SNEGSKA (reference sequence). V trimming: 3 bases; J trimming: 5 bases; junction bases outside the gene matches: 4. This CDR3 spans 15 amino acids.

V is TRBV20-1 and J is TRBJ2-1, with 13 bases aligning to TRBD2. The sequenced material came from blood. The TCR originated in a man aged 60-69 years in good health. CDR3 residues: CSARPLAGGDNEQFF. In DNA, the CDR3 is TGCAGTGCTAGGCCACTAGCGGGAGGGGACAATGAGCAGTTCTTC.